This T cell receptor (beta chain) appears in the sequencing data of a study of blood T cell repertoires in COVID-19. Methods used by the authors: Amplification of reference gene primers was used by the study to estimate nucleated cell counts. Only in-frame clones appear in the TCRdb table, and some are missing; sequencing was by immunoSEQ multiplex PCR. V and J calls plus clone size are reproduced from that table; the DNA served to infer D and trimming. The repertoire holds more than 120,000 clones, with 75% to 90% as singletons. The sample comprised PBMCs or T cells enriched from blood (not recorded which). This TCR came from a man aged 50 to 60 in a cohort exposed to, infected with or recovered from COVID-19 (not recorded which).

CDR3 amino acids: CASSQDRATATEAFF. The CDR3 nucleotides are TGCGCCAGCAGCCAAGATAGGGCGACAGCCACTGAAGCTTTCTTT. This rearrangement joins TRBV4-3 to TRBJ1-1, with a possible D match to TRBD1 (5 bases). Germline loops: CDR1 LGHNA, CDR2 YSLEER. The CDR3 spans 15 residues. Trimming took off 0 bases at V and 4 bases at J, with 12 bases between the two ends.